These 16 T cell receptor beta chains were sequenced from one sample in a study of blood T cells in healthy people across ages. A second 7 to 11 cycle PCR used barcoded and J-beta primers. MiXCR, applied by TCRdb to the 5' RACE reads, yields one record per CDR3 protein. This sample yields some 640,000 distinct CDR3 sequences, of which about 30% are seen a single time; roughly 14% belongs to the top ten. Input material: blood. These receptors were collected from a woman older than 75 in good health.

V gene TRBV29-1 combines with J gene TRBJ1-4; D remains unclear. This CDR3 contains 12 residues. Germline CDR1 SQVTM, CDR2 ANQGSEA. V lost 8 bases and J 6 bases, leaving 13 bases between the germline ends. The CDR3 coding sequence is TGCAGCTATTCCCAATATGATGAAAAACTGTTTTTT. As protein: CSYSQYDEKLFF.

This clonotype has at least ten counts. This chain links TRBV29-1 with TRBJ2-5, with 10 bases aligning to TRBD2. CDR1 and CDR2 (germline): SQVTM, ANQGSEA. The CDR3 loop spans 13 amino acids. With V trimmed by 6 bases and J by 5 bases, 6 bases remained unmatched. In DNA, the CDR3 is TGCAGCGTGCCACTAGCGGGGCGGGAGACCCAGTACTTC. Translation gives CSVPLAGRETQYF.

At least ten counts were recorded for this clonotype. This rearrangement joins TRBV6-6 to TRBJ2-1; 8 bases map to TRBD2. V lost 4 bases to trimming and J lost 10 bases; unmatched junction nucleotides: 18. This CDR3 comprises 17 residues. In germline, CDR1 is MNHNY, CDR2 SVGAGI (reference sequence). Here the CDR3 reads CASSLPTGGASFHEQFF. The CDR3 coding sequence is TGTGCCAGCAGTTTGCCTACCGGGGGGGCCTCTTTTCACGAGCAGTTCTTC.

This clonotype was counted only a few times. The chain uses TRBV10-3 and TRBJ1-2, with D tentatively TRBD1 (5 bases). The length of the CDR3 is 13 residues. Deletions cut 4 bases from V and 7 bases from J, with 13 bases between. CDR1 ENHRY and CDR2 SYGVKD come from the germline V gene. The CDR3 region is CAISAGGGTGYTF. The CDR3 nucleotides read TGTGCCATCAGTGCTGGCGGGGGAACTGGCTACACCTTC.

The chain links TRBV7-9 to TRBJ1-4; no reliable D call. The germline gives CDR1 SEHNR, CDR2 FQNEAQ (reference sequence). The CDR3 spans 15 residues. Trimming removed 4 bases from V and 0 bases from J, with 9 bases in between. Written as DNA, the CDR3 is TGTGCCAGCAGCTATGACAAAGCAACTAATGAAAAACTGTTTTTT. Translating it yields CASSYDKATNEKLFF.

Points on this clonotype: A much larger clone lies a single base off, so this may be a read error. The CDR3 DNA is TGTGCCAGCAGCCAAGAGACAGGGGGACCCTCTGGGGCCAACGTCCTGACTTTC. Amino acid sequence: CASSQETGGPSGANVLTF. The chain is built from TRBV4-2 and TRBJ2-6, with 9 bases matching TRBD1. The CDR3 length is 18 residues. Germline assignment: CDR1 LGHNA and CDR2 YNFKEQ. The J segment lost 0 bases and the V segment lost 0 bases, leaving 3 bases of the junction unmatched.

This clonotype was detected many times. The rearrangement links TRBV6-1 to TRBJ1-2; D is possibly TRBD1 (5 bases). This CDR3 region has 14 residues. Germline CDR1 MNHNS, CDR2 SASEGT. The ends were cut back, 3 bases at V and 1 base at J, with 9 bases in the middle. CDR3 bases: TGTGCCAGCAGTGACTGGGGGTTTAACTATGGCTACACCTTC. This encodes CASSDWGFNYGYTF.

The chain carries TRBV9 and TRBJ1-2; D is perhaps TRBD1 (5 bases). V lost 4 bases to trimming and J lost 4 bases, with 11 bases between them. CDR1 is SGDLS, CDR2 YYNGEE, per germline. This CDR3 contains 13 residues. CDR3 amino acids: CASSPTTAYGYTF. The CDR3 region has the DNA TGTGCCAGCAGCCCAACGACAGCCTATGGCTACACCTTC.

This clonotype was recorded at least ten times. CDR3 sequence (DNA): TGCGCCAGCAGCCACCGGCCTGGGAAAGCTTTCTTT. Protein product: CASSHRPGKAFF. The chain couples TRBV4-3 to TRBJ1-1; no firm D call. The length of the CDR3 is 12 residues. The germline V and J ends were trimmed by 3 bases and 9 bases, with 11 bases remaining between them. CDR1 and CDR2 from the germline V gene are LGHNA and YSLEER.

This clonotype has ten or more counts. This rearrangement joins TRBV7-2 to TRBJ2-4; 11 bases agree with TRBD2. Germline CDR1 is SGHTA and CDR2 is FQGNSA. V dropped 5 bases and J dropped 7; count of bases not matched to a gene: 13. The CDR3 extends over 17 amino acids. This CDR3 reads CASSVSGGAGFVNIQYF. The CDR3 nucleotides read TGTGCCAGCAGCGTTAGCGGGGGGGCGGGTTTTGTGAACATTCAGTACTTC.

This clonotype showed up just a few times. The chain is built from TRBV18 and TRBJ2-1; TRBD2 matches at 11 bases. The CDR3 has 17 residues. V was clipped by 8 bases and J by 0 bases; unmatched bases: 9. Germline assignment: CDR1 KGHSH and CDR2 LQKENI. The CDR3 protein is CASAGPSGGFSYNEQFF. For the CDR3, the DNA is TGTGCCAGCGCCGGTCCTAGCGGGGGGTTCTCCTACAATGAGCAGTTCTTC.

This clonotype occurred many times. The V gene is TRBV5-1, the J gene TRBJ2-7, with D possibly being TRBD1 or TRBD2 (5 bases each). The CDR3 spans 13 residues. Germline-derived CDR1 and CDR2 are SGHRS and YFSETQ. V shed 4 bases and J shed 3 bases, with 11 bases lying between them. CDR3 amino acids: CASSPGPDYEQYF. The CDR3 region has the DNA TGCGCCAGCAGCCCGGGACCGGACTACGAGCAGTACTTC.

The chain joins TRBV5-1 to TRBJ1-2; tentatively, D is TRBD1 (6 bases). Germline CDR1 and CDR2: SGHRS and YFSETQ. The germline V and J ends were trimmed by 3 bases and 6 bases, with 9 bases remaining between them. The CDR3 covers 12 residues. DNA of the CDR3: TGCGCCAGCAGCTCCCGGACAGATGGCTACACCTTC. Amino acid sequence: CASSSRTDGYTF.

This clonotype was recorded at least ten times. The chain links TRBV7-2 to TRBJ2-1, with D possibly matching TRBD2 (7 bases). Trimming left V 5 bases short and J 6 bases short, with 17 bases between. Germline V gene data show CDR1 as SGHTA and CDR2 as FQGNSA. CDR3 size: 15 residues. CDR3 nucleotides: TGTGCCAGCAGCGCGCCCGGGGGGCAGGGCAATGAGCAGTTCTTC. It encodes CASSAPGGQGNEQFF.

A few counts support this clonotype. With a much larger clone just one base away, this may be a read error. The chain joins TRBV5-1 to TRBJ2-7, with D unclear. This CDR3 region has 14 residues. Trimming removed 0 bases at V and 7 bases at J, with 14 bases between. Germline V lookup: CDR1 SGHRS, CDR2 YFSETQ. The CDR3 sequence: CASSLDTSYNEQYF. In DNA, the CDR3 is TGCGCCAGCAGCTTGGATACGTCCTACAATGAGCAGTACTTC.

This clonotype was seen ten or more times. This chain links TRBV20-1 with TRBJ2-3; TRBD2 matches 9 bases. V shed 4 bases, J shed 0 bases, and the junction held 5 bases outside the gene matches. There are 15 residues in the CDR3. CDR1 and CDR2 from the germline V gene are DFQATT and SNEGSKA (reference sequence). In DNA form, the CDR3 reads TGCAGTGCTACGATCGGGACTAGCAGCACAGATACGCAGTATTTT. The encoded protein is CSATIGTSSTDTQYF.